One sample yielded the 14 T cell receptor beta chains listed below, sequenced in a study of CD8+ T cells in alopecia areata (dated by TCRdb to the late 2010s). The library relied on the immunoSEQ multiplex PCR assay. To provide template for TCR sequencing, every sample had RNA extracted and reverse transcribed into cDNA. TCRdb mirrors the immuneACCESS table, restricted to in-frame sequences. Some clones are absent from its copies; in checked studies, under half trace to an unresolved V gene, and the reason for the others is unknown. This sample holds 170,000 or so clones; about 60% were observed only once. The ten largest clones take up roughly 12% of the sample. The time point tag for this specimen amounts to: around 24 weeks on oral tofacitinib. The sample's treatment or condition label, decoded: oral pan-JAK inhibitor, 5-10 mg twice daily. The specimen was CD8+ T cells sorted from blood, collected at week 24, from a patient treated with tofacitinib. The receptors stem from a human donor with alopecia areata.

The chain combines TRBV7-8 with TRBJ2-1, with 9 bases lining up with TRBD1. CDR1 SGHVS and CDR2 FQNEAQ come from the germline V gene. The CDR3 runs 16 residues. The V and J ends lost 1 base and 4 bases, in that order; junction bases with no gene match: 5. The CDR3 protein is CASSLVETGGYNEQFF. The CDR3 nucleotides read TGTGCCAGCAGCTTAGTCGAGACAGGGGGTTACAATGAGCAGTTCTTC.

The J gene is TRBJ1-2, the V gene TRBV6-5, with TRBD1 as a possible D gene (5 bases). CDR3 length equals 14 residues. V lost 2 bases and J 3 bases, leaving 10 bases between the germline ends. Germline values: CDR1 MNHEY, CDR2 SVGAGI. The CDR3 protein is CASSYSGGDYGYTF. The CDR3 nucleotides read TGTGCCAGCAGTTACAGCGGAGGGGACTATGGCTACACCTTC.

In its sample, this clone was seen a few times. The CDR3 sequence: CAIALEGGRNTGELFF. The CDR3 nucleotides read TGTGCCATCGCACTGGAAGGGGGCAGGAACACCGGGGAGCTGTTTTTT. The chain has TRBV10-3 and TRBJ2-2; 7 bases are a match to TRBD1. The CDR3 length is 16 residues. Germline V gene sequence: CDR1 ENHRY, CDR2 SYGVKD. V lost 8 bases and J lost 1; bases outside the gene matches: 10.

This clone turned up a few times. The chain joins TRBV2 to TRBJ1-1, with TRBD1 as a possible D gene (6 bases). CDR1 and CDR2 from the germline V gene are SNHLY and FYNNEI. The ends were cut back, 7 bases at V and 2 bases at J, with 14 bases in the middle. The CDR3 contains 14 residues. CDR3 in amino acids: CASNFGGLNTEAFF. CDR3 nucleotides: TGTGCCAGCAATTTCGGGGGCCTAAACACTGAAGCTTTCTTT. The variable domain in full, with the rest retrieved from reference TRBV2 and TRBJ1-1, is EPEVTQTPSHQVTQMGQEVILRCVPISNHLYFYWYRQILGQKVEFLVSFYNNEISEKSEIFDDQFSVERPDGSNFTLKIRSTKLEDSAMYFCASNFGGLNTEAFFGQGTRLTVV.

The J gene is TRBJ1-2, the V gene TRBV4-2; 7 bases map to TRBD1. Germline assignment: CDR1 LGHNA and CDR2 YNFKEQ. V shed 4 bases and J 5 bases; nucleotides not matched to a gene: 7. The CDR3 spans 14 residues. CDR3 sequence: CASSPPTGAYGYTF. DNA for the CDR3: TGTGCCAGCAGCCCGCCTACAGGGGCGTATGGCTACACCTTC.

Remarks on this clone: Other DNA sequences within the sample encode an identical CDR3. The V gene is TRBV5-1, the J gene TRBJ1-1; D might be TRBD1 (5 bases). The CDR3 length is 12 residues. Trimming cost V 4 bases and J 5 bases, with 9 bases left between them. Germline-derived CDR1 and CDR2 are SGHRS and YFSETQ. In DNA, the CDR3 is TGCGCCAGCAGCCTGGGACGGACTGAAGCTTTCTTT. It specifies CASSLGRTEAFF.

This clone has a handful of counts. The CDR3 nucleotides are TGTGCCTGGAGTCTGGGACAGGGTTTTGAAAAACTGTTTTTT. This gives the protein CAWSLGQGFEKLFF. The V gene is TRBV30, the J gene TRBJ1-4; 9 bases agree with TRBD1. Per germline, CDR1 GTSNPN and CDR2 SVGIG (reference sequence). CDR3 length equals 14 residues. Losses at the gene ends were 2 bases for V and 7 bases for J; bases not matched to a gene: 5.

The V and J genes are TRBV15 and TRBJ2-7; TRBD1 aligns across 7 bases. The CDR3 totals 14 residues. V gave up 2 bases and J gave up 4 bases; unmatched junction bases: 5. The germline gives CDR1 LNHNV, CDR2 YYDKDF (reference sequence). The CDR3 loop reads CATSRTGDVYEQYF. As DNA, the CDR3 is TGTGCCACCAGCAGAACAGGGGATGTATACGAGCAGTACTTC. Drawing the rest from reference TRBV15 and TRBJ2-7, the complete variable domain is DAMVIQNPRYQVTQFGKPVTLSCSQTLNHNVMYWYQQKSSQAPKLLFHYYDKDFNNEADTPDNFQSRRPNTSFCFLDIRSPGLGDTAMYLCATSRTGDVYEQYFGPGTRLTVT.

This chain joins TRBV2 and TRBJ1-1; TRBD1 matches at 7 bases. Trimming at V came to 6 bases and at J to 0 bases, leaving 7 bases not matched to a gene. Germline values: CDR1 SNHLY, CDR2 FYNNEI. The CDR3 consists of 15 residues. In DNA, the CDR3 is TGTGCCAGCAGCGAGGACAGGAGGGTGAACACTGAAGCTTTCTTT. It yields the protein CASSEDRRVNTEAFF.

This clone has just one count. The rearrangement links TRBV18 to TRBJ2-7, with unresolved D. In germline, CDR1 is KGHSH, CDR2 LQKENI. CDR3 length: 14 residues. Trimming removed 6 bases at V and 5 bases at J, with 17 bases between. The CDR3 reads CASSPGHSEDEQYF. The DNA of the CDR3 is TGTGCCAGCTCCCCAGGCCACAGCGAGGACGAGCAGTACTTC.

This clone was seen a handful of times. This chain joins TRBV9 and TRBJ2-1; D is possibly TRBD1 (6 bases). This CDR3 has 14 residues. Trimming cost V 1 base and J 6 bases, with 11 bases left between them. Germline V CDR1 and CDR2: SGDLS, YYNGEE. The CDR3 region has the DNA TGTGCCAGCAGCGTAACAGGGCCTCTCAATGAGCAGTTCTTC. Protein sequence: CASSVTGPLNEQFF.

This clone turned up a few times. The sample contains more than one DNA sequence encoding this CDR3. This chain uses TRBV6-5 with TRBJ2-5; 7 bases match TRBD1. This CDR3 is 14 amino acids long. The junction had 7 bases not matched to a gene; V was cut back by 4 bases and J by 5 bases. Looked up from germline, CDR1 is MNHEY and CDR2 is SVGAGI. CDR3 protein: CASSSLDREETQYF. In DNA form, the CDR3 reads TGTGCCAGCAGTTCTTTAGACAGGGAGGAGACCCAGTACTTC.

This clone showed up just a few times. The rearrangement links TRBV29-1 to TRBJ1-1; D call uncertain. CDR1 SQVTM and CDR2 ANQGSEA come from the germline V gene. Trimming stripped 4 bases from V and 6 bases from J, with 15 bases between. The CDR3 has 13 amino acids. The CDR3 spells CSVVSNERAEAFF. As DNA, the CDR3 is TGCAGCGTTGTGTCAAATGAAAGAGCTGAAGCTTTCTTT.

This clone has just a few counts. The V gene is TRBV19, the J gene TRBJ1-5, with 11 bases that match TRBD1. The germline V gene encodes CDR1 LNHDA and CDR2 SQIVND (reference sequence). V shed 6 bases and J 1 base; nucleotides not matched to a gene: 8. CDR3 length equals 17 residues. This chain's CDR3 is CASRTGTGGGSNQPQHF. CDR3 sequence (DNA): TGTGCCAGTAGAACCGGGACAGGGGGAGGGAGCAATCAGCCCCAGCATTTT.